This T cell receptor beta chain is drawn from a study of CD8 T cells in Susac syndrome. General study points: The number of individuals included in the study's TCR sequencing and HLA analysis was acknowledged as relatively small.

An amount of RNA that ranged from roughly 0.5 to 1 ug was reverse transcribed with random hexamers. It was immunoSEQ multiplex PCR that amplified TCR beta CDR3 across 54 Vbeta and 13 Jbeta. One entry per CDR3 protein, called by TCRdb with MiXCR from the immunoSEQ multiplex PCR reads. The sample carries a few hundred thousand distinct CDR3 sequences, around 93% recorded once. V was trimmed by 6 bases and J by 2 bases, leaving 16 bases between them. In germline, CDR1 is DFQATT, CDR2 SNEGSKA (reference sequence). This CDR3 has 14 amino acids. Concerning this clonotype: Antigen unknown.

In blood CD8+ and CD4+ T cells, TCR beta underwent sequencing. Purification of the CD8+ and CD4+ T cells relied on negative isolation, and TEMRA cells underwent FACS enrichment. The genes are TRBV20-1 and TRBJ2-5, with D maybe TRBD2 (5 bases). The source is a human donor with multiple sclerosis. Sequenced: CD4+ T cells from PBMCs. The CDR3 DNA is TGCAGTGCCCCTCGCCCCGGGATTCAAGAGACCCAGTACTTC. It codes for CSAPRPGIQETQYF.